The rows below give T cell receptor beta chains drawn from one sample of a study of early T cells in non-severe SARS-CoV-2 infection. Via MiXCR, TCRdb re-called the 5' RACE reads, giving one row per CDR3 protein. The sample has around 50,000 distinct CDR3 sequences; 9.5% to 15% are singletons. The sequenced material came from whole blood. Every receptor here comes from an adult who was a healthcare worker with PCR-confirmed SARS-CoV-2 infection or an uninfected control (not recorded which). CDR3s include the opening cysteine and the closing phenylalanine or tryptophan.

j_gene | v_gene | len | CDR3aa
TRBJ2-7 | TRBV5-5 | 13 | CASSLRSGYEQYF
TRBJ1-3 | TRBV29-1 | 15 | CSATGDRGSGNTIYF
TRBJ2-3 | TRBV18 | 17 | CASSAEVAGGPGDTQYF
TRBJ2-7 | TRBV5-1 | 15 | CASSLARTGTHEQYF
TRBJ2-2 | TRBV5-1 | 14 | CASSLEVNTGELFF
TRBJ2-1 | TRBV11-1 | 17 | CASSLKGGASSYNEQFF
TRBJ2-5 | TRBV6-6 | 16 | CASSYRRTGLTETQYF
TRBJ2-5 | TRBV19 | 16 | CASSYPGRRLGETQYF
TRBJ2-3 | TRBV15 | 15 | CATGNNRGVTDTQYF
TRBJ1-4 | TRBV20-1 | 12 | CSARASEEKLFF
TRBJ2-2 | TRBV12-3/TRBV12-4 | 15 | CASSFQGSNTGELFF
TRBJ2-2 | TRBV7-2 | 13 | CASSLRNTGELFF
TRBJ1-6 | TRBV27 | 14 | CASSPASNNSPLHF
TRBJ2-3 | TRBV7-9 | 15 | CASRGRSGRTDTQYF
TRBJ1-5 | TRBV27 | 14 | CASSFGQVNQPQHF
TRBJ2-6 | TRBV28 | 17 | CASSFRQAVAGANVLTF
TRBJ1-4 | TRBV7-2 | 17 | CASSYHSGAATNEKLFF
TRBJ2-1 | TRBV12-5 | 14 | CASGPDRTWKEQFF
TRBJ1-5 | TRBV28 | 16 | CASSPDRVRSNQPQHF
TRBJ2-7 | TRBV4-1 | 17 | CASSQDGVGDSSYEQYF
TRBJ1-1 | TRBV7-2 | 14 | CASSLGGMNTEAFF
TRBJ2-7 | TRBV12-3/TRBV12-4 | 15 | CASSLQVATSYEQYF
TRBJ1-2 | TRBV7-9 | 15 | CASSLDPGGYYGYTF
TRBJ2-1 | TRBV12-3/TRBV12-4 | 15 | CASSFWTSGYNEQFF
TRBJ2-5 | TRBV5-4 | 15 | CASSSTIGYQETQYF
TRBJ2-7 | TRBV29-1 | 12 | CSVEESSYEQYF
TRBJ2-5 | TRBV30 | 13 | CAWSVQGGETQYF
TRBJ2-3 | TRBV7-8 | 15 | CASSLRDSREDTQYF
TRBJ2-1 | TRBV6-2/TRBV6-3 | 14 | CASSATSADNEQFF
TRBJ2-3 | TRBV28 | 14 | CASSLTGGPDTQYF
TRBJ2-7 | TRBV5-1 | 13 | CASRPLRGDEQYF
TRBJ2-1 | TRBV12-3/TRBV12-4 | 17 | CASSFRLAGGSYNEQFF
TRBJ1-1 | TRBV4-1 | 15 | CASSQKEREDTEAFF
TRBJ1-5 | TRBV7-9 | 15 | CASSLGTGRDQPQHF
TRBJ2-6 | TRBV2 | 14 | CASKDRAGANVLTF
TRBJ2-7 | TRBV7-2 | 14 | CASSLVDASYEQYF
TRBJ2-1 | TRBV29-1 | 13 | CSVNSGRDNEQFF
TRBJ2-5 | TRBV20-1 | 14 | CSARGGRAQETQYF
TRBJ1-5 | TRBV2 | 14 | CASSGQARNQPQHF
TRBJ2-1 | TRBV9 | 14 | CASSVSSDYNEQFF
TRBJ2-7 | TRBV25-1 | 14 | CASSESNTAYEQYF
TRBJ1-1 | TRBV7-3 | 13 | CASSPTGGTEAFF
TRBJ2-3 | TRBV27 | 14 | CASSLTTAADTQYF
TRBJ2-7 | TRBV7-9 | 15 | CASSLGGALVYEQYF
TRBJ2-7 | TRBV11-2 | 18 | CASSPTRRDKASPYEQYF
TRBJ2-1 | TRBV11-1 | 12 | CASSPRSYEQFF
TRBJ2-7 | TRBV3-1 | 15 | CASSQDLKGSGEQYF
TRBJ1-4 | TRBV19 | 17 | CASSPHPGGATNEKLFF
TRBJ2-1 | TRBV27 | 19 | CASSFLLAGGSLSANEQFF
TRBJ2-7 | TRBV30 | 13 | CAWSGGLVYEQYF
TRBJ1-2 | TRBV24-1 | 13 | CATWTGSRYGYTF
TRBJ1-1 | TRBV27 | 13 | CASSWTRTSEAFF
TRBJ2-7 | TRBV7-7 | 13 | CASSLGPSEGQYF
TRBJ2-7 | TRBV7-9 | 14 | CASSLSSAYYEQYF
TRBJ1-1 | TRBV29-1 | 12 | CSVVPGYTEAFF